This T cell receptor (beta chain) emerged from a study of shared clonotypes between healthy human individuals. General study results and limits: Lower generation probabilities were found for non-shared clonotypes than for those shared by all four donors. Sequencing depth was expected to influence donor clonotype sharing.

On this clone: Its antigen is not known.

TCRdb's table, derived via immunoSEQ multiplex PCR, lists solely in-frame clones and lacks some. The repertoire holds approximately 530,000 clones, approximately 95% seen once, with 0.06% in the top ten. The CDR3 consists of 13 residues. Germline trimming cut 6 bases from V and 8 bases from J; bases unmatched to any gene: 6. Germline values: CDR1 MNHNS, CDR2 SASEGT. The sample taken for sequencing was naive CD4+ T cells sorted from blood. Subset given: CD45RA+ positively selected. This receptor was identified in a woman aged 25-40 years in good health. V is TRBV6-1 and J is TRBJ1-2; 10 nucleotides match TRBD1. For the CDR3, the DNA is TGTGCCAGCAGGGAGGACAGGGGGTCCGGCTACACCTTC. Translation gives CASREDRGSGYTF.